These 20 T cell receptor beta chains share one sample of origin, sequenced in a study of shared clonotypes between healthy human individuals. Assay: immunoSEQ multiplex PCR; the TCRdb copy retains only in-frame clones and omits some. The sample records 850,000 to 1,200,000 clones, around 74% being singletons. The sequenced sample was memory CD4+ T cells sorted from blood. As for subset: CD45RA-negative fraction. These receptors were taken from a young man in good health.

This clone was seen a few times. V usage is TRBV30 and J usage is TRBJ2-2; D may be TRBD1 or TRBD2 (6 bases each). This CDR3 comprises 14 residues. V dropped 1 base and J dropped 6 bases, with 12 bases sitting between them. Germline-derived CDR1 and CDR2 are GTSNPN and SVGIG (reference sequence). The chain's CDR3 is CAWSGGASAGELFF. CDR3 nucleotides: TGTGCCTGGAGTGGGGGGGCGTCAGCCGGGGAGCTGTTTTTT. Full variable domain (outside the CDR3, taken from reference TRBV30 and TRBJ2-2): SQTIHQWPATLVQPVGSPLSLECTVEGTSNPNLYWYRQAAGRGLQLLFYSVGIGQISSEVPQNLSASRPQDRQFILSSKKLLLSDSGFYLCAWSGGASAGELFFGEGSRLTVL.

CDR3 nucleotides: TGTGCCAGCAGCTTTGAGCACGAGCAGTACTTC. Protein sequence: CASSFEHEQYF. V is TRBV5-5 and J is TRBJ2-7, with no clear D. Trimming took 2 bases from V and 5 from J, leaving 5 bases between them. CDR1 is SGHKS, CDR2 YYEKEE, per germline (reference sequence). The CDR3 runs 11 residues.

This chain links TRBV30 with TRBJ2-1; D could derive from TRBD1 or TRBD2 (5 bases each). The CDR3 loop spans 17 amino acids. Germline V gene data show CDR1 as GTSNPN and CDR2 as SVGIG (reference sequence). V lost 1 base and J 0 bases, leaving 16 bases between the germline ends. CDR3 residues: CAWSERGFQSSYNEQFF. The CDR3 DNA sequence: TGTGCCTGGAGTGAGAGGGGATTCCAAAGCTCCTACAATGAGCAGTTCTTC.

This clone was seen only a few times. The rearrangement uses TRBV28 and TRBJ1-2; D might be TRBD1 (5 bases). Germline-derived CDR1 and CDR2 are MDHEN and SYDVKM. The CDR3 runs to 14 residues. V dropped 4 bases and J dropped 2 bases, with 11 bases sitting between them. The CDR3 nucleotides read TGTGCCAGCAGTTACCTCAGGGAAAACTATGGCTACACCTTC. The encoded protein is CASSYLRENYGYTF.

The chain couples TRBV9 to TRBJ2-1, with D possibly being TRBD1 or TRBD2 (5 bases each). Trimming pared 3 bases from V and 8 bases from J, leaving 18 bases between. Germline CDR1 reads SGDLS; CDR2 reads YYNGEE. CDR3 size: 15 residues. For the CDR3, the DNA is TGTGCCAGCAGCGGGGGGACCCACAATTGGGATGAGCAGTTCTTC. This sequence encodes CASSGGTHNWDEQFF.

This sequence joins TRBV6-5 and TRBJ1-5; D remains ambiguous. Germline CDR1 reads MNHEY; CDR2 reads SVGAGI. The length of the CDR3 is 14 residues. V shed 2 bases and J shed 5 bases, with 10 bases lying between them. The DNA of the CDR3 is TGTGCCAGCAGTTACATGGAGGGCTATCAGCCCCAGCATTTT. It is translated as CASSYMEGYQPQHF.

The rearrangement links TRBV6-1 to TRBJ1-1; the D is unclear. Trimming shortened V by 6 bases and J by 1 base, and 12 bases separated the two germline ends. Germline V lookup: CDR1 MNHNS, CDR2 SASEGT. The CDR3 is 14 amino acids. In nucleotides, the CDR3 is TGTGCCAGCAGGGCCTACTTGGGGAACACTGAAGCTTTCTTT. This gives the protein CASRAYLGNTEAFF.

The rearrangement joins TRBV5-8 to TRBJ2-5; 14 bases line up with TRBD2. The CDR3 contains 15 residues. Germline lookup yields CDR1 SGHTS and CDR2 YDEGEE. Unmatched junction bases numbered 3, after V lost 4 bases and J lost 4 bases. The CDR3 loop reads CASSTGLAGGETQYF. The CDR3 coding sequence is TGTGCCAGCAGCACCGGACTAGCGGGAGGAGAGACCCAGTACTTC.

The rearrangement joins TRBV6-1 to TRBJ1-6; TRBD1 is a possible D gene (5 bases). V was trimmed by 5 bases and J by 19 bases, leaving 15 bases between them. In germline, CDR1 is MNHNS, CDR2 SASEGT. The CDR3 spans 11 residues. In DNA form, the CDR3 reads TGTGCCAGCAGTTACGGGGGAAAAAGACACTTT. Amino acid sequence: CASSYGGKRHF.

The V gene is TRBV9, the J gene TRBJ1-1; D is unclear. This CDR3 is 15 amino acids long. The V end lost 3 bases, the J end lost 1 base, and 13 bases lay between the germline ends. The germline V gene has CDR1 SGDLS and CDR2 YYNGEE. In nucleotides, the CDR3 is TGTGCCAGCAGCGCCTTCGGACCGACGAACACTGAAGCTTTCTTT. Translation gives CASSAFGPTNTEAFF.

The genes are TRBV5-4 and TRBJ2-7, with 12 bases identical to TRBD1. CDR3 length equals 14 residues. Germline loops: CDR1 SGHNT, CDR2 YYREEE (reference sequence). V shed 4 bases, J shed 6 bases, and the junction held 5 bases outside the gene matches. CDR3 amino acids: CASSRDRGRLEQYF. The DNA for the CDR3 is TGTGCCAGCAGCAGGGACAGGGGGCGTCTCGAGCAGTACTTC.

The rearrangement uses TRBV4-2 and TRBJ2-5; TRBD2 matches 10 bases. V trimming: 2 bases; J trimming: 0 bases; junction bases outside the gene matches: 6. Germline V gives CDR1 LGHNA, CDR2 YNFKEQ. The CDR3 is 17 amino acids. CDR3 DNA: TGTGCCAGCAGCCAAACCGCTAGCGGGGGCCACCAAGAGACCCAGTACTTC. It encodes CASSQTASGGHQETQYF.

The V call is TRBV5-4, the J call TRBJ2-1, with 10 bases that match TRBD2. Trimming took 5 bases from V and 10 from J; bases not matched to a gene: 12. This CDR3 contains 15 residues. Germline CDR1 and CDR2: SGHNT and YYREEE (reference sequence). The CDR3, as DNA: TGTGCCAGCAGGCCTACTAGCGGGATACCCGACGAGCAGTTCTTC. This sequence encodes CASRPTSGIPDEQFF.

This chain joins TRBV10-3 and TRBJ2-3, with 7 bases identical to TRBD2. CDR3 size: 16 residues. Germline V gene data show CDR1 as ENHRY and CDR2 as SYGVKD. Germline trimming cut 8 bases from V and 0 bases from J; bases unmatched to any gene: 11. For the CDR3, the DNA is TGTGCCATCGGCGGGCGGGGGACGGAAAGCACAGATACGCAGTATTTT. It is translated as CAIGGRGTESTDTQYF.

The chain employs TRBV6-6 and TRBJ1-1; D is unresolved. V lost 6 bases and J 2 bases, leaving 10 bases between the germline ends. CDR1 and CDR2 from the germline V gene are MNHNY and SVGAGI (reference sequence). The CDR3 is made up of 13 amino acids. The CDR3 here is CASSPHGNTEAFF. The CDR3 DNA reads as TGTGCCAGCAGCCCCCATGGAAACACTGAAGCTTTCTTT.

The gene calls are TRBV6-1 and TRBJ2-7, with D hard to call. Trimming removed 6 bases at V and 4 bases at J, with 7 bases between. The germline CDR1 and CDR2 sequences are MNHNS and SASEGT. The CDR3 is 11 amino acids. The CDR3: CASSLQYEQYF. The CDR3 DNA reads as TGTGCCAGCAGCCTCCAGTACGAGCAGTACTTC.

The rearrangement links TRBV2 to TRBJ1-3, with D maybe TRBD1 (5 bases). CDR3 size: 15 residues. Trimming cost V 1 base and J 2 bases, with 9 bases left between them. From germline, CDR1 is SNHLY and CDR2 FYNNEI. This chain's CDR3 is CASSEGTGAGNTIYF. The CDR3 nucleotides are TGTGCCAGCAGTGAAGGTACAGGAGCTGGAAACACCATATATTTT.

The V call is TRBV6-1, the J call TRBJ1-2, with D unclear. The germline V gene encodes CDR1 MNHNS and CDR2 SASEGT. The CDR3 has 14 amino acids. V was clipped by 5 bases and J by 2 bases, with 12 bases between them. The CDR3 region is CASSFPDWNYGYTF. The CDR3 DNA is TGTGCCAGCAGTTTCCCGGACTGGAACTATGGCTACACCTTC.

This clone has only a few counts. The chain combines TRBV2 with TRBJ1-5; 12 positions agree with TRBD1. Germline lookup yields CDR1 SNHLY and CDR2 FYNNEI. The CDR3 consists of 17 residues. The V and J ends lost 4 bases and 6 bases, in that order; junction bases with no gene match: 10. As DNA, the CDR3 is TGTGCCAGCAGTGCCGGGGGGACAGGGGGCGCCGGTCAGCCCCAGCATTTT. It codes for CASSAGGTGGAGQPQHF.

The chain combines TRBV5-1 with TRBJ2-2, with D possibly TRBD1 on 6 matching bases. There are 15 residues in the CDR3. V was clipped by 5 bases and J by 4 bases, with 15 bases between them. Germline CDR1 and CDR2: SGHRS and YFSETQ. The CDR3 DNA follows: TGCGCCAGCAGTCGCGACAGGTCTGGCACCGGGGAGCTGTTTTTT. Protein: CASSRDRSGTGELFF.